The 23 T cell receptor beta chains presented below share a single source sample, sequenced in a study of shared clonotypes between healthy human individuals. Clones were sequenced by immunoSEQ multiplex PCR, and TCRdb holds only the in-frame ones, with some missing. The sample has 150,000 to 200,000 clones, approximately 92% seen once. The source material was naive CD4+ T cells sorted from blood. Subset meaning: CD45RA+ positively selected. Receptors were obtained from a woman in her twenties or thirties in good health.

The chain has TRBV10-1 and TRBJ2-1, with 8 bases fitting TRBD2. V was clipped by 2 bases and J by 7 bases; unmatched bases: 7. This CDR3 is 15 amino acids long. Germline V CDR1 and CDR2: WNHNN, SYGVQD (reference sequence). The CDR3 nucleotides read TGCGCCAGCAGTGAGGACGGGAGGGCCGCGAATGAGCAGTTCTTC. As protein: CASSEDGRAANEQFF.

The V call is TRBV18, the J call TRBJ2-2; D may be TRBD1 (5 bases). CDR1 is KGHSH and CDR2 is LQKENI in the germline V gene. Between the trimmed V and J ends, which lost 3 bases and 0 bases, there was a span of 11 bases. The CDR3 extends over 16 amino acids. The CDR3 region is CASSPQGWANTGELFF. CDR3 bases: TGTGCCAGCTCACCCCAGGGTTGGGCGAACACCGGGGAGCTGTTTTTT.

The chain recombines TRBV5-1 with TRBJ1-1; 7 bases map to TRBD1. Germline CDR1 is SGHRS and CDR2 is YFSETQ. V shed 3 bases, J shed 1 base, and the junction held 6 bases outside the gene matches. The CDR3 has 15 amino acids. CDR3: CASSWRTGENTEAFF. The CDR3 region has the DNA TGCGCCAGCAGCTGGCGGACAGGAGAGAACACTGAAGCTTTCTTT.

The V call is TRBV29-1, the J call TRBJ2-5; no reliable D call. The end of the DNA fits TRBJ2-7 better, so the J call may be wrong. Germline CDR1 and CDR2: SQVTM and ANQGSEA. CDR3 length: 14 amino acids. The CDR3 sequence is CSVALTLSSYEQYF. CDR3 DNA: TGCAGCGTTGCCCTAACGTTGAGCTCCTACGAGCAGTACTTC.

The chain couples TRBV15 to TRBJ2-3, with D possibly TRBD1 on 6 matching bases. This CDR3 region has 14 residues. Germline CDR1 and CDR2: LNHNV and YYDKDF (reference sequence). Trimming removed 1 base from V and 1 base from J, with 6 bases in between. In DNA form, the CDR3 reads TGTGCCACCAGCAGAGGGACAGGCACAGATACGCAGTATTTT. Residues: CATSRGTGTDTQYF.

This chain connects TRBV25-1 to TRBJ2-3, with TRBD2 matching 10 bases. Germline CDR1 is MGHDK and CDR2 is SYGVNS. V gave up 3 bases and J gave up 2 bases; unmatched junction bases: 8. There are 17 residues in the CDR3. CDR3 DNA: TGTGCCAGCAGTGAGTTGGGCCTAGCGGGAGACACAGATACGCAGTATTTT. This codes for CASSELGLAGDTDTQYF. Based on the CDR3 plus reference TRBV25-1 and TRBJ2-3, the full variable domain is EADIYQTPRYLVIGTGKKITLECSQTMGHDKMYWYQQDPGMELHLIHYSYGVNSTEKGDLSSESTVSRIRTEHFPLTLESARPSHTSQYLCASSELGLAGDTDTQYFGPGTRLTVL.

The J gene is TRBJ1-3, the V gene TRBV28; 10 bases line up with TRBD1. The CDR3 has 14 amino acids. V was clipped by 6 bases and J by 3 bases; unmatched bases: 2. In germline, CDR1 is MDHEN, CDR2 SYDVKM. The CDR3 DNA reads TGTGCCAGCAGGGGACAGGGGTTTGGAAACACCATATATTTT. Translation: CASRGQGFGNTIYF.

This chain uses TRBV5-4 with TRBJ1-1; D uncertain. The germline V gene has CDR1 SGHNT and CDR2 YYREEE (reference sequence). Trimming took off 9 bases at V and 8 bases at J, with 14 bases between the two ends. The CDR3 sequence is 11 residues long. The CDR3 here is CATALGREAFF. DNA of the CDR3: TGTGCCACCGCCCTGGGAAGGGAAGCTTTCTTT.

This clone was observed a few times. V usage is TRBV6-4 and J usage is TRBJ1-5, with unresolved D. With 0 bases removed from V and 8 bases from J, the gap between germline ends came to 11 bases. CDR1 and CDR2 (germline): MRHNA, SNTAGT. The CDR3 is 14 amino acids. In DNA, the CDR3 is TGTGCCAGCAGTGACTCGGAAGGGAGTAAGCCCCAGCATTTT. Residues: CASSDSEGSKPQHF.

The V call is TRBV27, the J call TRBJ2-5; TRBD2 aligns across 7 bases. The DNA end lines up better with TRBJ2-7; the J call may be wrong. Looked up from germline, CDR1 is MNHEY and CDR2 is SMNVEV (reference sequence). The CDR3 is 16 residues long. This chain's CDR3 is CASSFGTGGSGYEQYF. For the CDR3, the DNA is TGTGCCAGCAGTTTCGGGACGGGCGGGAGTGGCTACGAGCAGTACTTC.

In DNA form, the CDR3 reads TGTGCCAGCAGCTTAACGGGCAGCACTGAAGCTTTCTTT. As protein: CASSLTGSTEAFF. V usage is TRBV7-3 and J usage is TRBJ1-1; D is unresolved. The CDR3 is made up of 13 amino acids. Looked up from germline, CDR1 is SGHTA and CDR2 is FQGTGA. V gave up 0 bases and J gave up 4 bases, with 6 bases separating them.

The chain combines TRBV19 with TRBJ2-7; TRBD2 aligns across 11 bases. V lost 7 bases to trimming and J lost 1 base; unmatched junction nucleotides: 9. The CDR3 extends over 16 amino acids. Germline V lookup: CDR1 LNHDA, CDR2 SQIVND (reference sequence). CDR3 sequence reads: CASKRSGRDSSYEQYF. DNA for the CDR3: TGTGCCAGTAAACGTAGCGGGAGGGATAGTTCCTACGAGCAGTACTTC.

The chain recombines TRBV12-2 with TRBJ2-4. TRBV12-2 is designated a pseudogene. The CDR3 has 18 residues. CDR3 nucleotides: TGTGCAAGTCGCTTAGTAAGGTCCCTCTCCTTAGCCAAAAACATTCAGTACTTC. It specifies CASRLVRSLSLAKNIQYF.

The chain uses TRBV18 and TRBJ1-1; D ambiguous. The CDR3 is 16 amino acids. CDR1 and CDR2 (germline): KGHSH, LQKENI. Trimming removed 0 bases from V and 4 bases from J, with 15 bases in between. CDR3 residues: CASSPPSKGGGTEAFF. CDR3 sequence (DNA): TGTGCCAGCTCACCACCGTCCAAGGGCGGTGGCACTGAAGCTTTCTTT.

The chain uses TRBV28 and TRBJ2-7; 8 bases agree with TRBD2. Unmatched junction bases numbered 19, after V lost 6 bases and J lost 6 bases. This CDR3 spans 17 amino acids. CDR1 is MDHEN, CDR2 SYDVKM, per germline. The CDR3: CASRPTPLAAGGSEQYF. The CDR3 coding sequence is TGTGCCAGCAGGCCAACCCCCCTTGCGGCGGGAGGTAGCGAGCAGTACTTC.

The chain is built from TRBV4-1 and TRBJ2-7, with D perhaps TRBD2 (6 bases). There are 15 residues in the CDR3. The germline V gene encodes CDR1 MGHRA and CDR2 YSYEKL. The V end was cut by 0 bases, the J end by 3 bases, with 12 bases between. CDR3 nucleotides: TGCGCCAGCAGCCAAGATCTGTGGGGGGTCTACGAGCAGTACTTC. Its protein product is CASSQDLWGVYEQYF.

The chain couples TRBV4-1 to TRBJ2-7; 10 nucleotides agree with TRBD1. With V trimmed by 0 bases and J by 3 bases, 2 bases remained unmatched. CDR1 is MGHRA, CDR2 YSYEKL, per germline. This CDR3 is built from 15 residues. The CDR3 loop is CASSQDRTGGYEQYF. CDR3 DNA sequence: TGCGCCAGCAGCCAAGACCGGACAGGGGGCTACGAGCAGTACTTC.

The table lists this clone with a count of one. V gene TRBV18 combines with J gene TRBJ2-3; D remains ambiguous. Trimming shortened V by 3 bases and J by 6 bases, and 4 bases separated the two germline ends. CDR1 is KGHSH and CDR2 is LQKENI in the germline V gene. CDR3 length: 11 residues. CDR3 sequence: CASSPIDTQYF. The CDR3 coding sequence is TGTGCCAGCTCACCTATTGATACGCAGTATTTT.

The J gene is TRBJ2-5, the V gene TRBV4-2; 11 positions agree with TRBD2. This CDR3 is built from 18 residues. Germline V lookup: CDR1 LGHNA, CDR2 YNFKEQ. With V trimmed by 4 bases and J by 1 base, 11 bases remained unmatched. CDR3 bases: TGTGCCAGCAGCCGTACCCCGGGGGGACTAGCGGTCCAAGAGACCCAGTACTTC. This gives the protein CASSRTPGGLAVQETQYF.

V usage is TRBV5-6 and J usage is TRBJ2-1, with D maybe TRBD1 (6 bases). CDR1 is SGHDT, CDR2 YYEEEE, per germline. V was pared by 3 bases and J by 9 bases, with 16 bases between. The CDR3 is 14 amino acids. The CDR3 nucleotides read TGTGCCAGCAGCTGGGGGCTCGTGGGTGGTGAGCAGTTCTTC. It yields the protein CASSWGLVGGEQFF.

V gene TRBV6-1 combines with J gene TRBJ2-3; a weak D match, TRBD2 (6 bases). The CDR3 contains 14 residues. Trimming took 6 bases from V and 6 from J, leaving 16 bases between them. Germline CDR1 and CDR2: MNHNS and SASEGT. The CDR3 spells CASRGSAGRDTQYF. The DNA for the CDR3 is TGTGCCAGCAGGGGGTCGGCGGGGAGGGATACGCAGTATTTT.

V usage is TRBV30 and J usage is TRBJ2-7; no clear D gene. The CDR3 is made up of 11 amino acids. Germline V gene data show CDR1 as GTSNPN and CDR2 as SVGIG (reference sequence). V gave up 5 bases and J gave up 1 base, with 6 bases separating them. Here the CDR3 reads CAWGLSYEQYF. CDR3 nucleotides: TGTGCCTGGGGCCTATCCTACGAGCAGTACTTC.

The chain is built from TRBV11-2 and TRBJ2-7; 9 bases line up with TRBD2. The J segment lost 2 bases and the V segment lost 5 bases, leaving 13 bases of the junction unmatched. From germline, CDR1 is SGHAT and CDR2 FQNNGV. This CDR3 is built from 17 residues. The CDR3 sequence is CASSHWGLAGSTYEQYF. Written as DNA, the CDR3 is TGTGCCAGCAGCCATTGGGGGCTAGCGGGAAGTACCTACGAGCAGTACTTC.